This TCR beta chain was obtained from a study of early T cells in non-severe SARS-CoV-2 infection. Study details: The sequenced material was bulk RNA from unsorted whole blood, and its chains were unpaired.

Individual cDNA molecules received unique molecular identifiers during library preparation. TCRdb re-called the 5' RACE reads with MiXCR, one entry per CDR3 protein. In the table there are about 83,000 distinct CDR3 sequences, 9% to 15% of which are singletons. This clonotype was seen just once. The germline CDR1 and CDR2 sequences are LGHDT and YNNKEL (reference sequence). V gave up 7 bases and J gave up 7 bases, with 8 bases separating them. The CDR3 has 11 residues. Sequenced sample: whole blood. The sequence derives from an adult who was a healthcare worker with PCR-confirmed SARS-CoV-2 infection or an uninfected control (not recorded which). The chain has TRBV3-1 and TRBJ2-1; D remains ambiguous. The CDR3 nucleotides are TGTGCCAGCACCCAGCTAAATGAGCAGTTCTTC. Translated: CASTQLNEQFF.